The 28 T cell receptor beta chains below all came from one sample that was sequenced in a study of CD8+ T cells in alopecia areata. CD25+CD127- cells were obtained by sorting CD4+ cells, for about 5 patients. TCR sequencing used cDNA made by reverse transcription of extracted RNA. Measured with immunoSEQ multiplex PCR; TCRdb has only the in-frame clones, and not every one. Here the sample spans 30,000 to 40,000 clones, nearly 55% being singletons. The sequenced material came from CD4+ Tregs sorted from blood. Receptors were obtained from a human donor with alopecia areata.

The genes are TRBV5-1 and TRBJ1-2; no definite D call. V shed 0 bases and J shed 2 bases, with 8 bases lying between them. This CDR3 is built from 14 residues. The germline V gene encodes CDR1 SGHRS and CDR2 YFSETQ. The CDR3 protein is CASSLDGENYGYTF. CDR3 in DNA: TGCGCCAGCAGCTTGGATGGGGAGAACTATGGCTACACCTTC.

This chain joins TRBV7-2 and TRBJ2-3; no clear D. The CDR3 is 13 residues long. Germline V CDR1 and CDR2: SGHTA, FQGNSA. V was pared by 0 bases and J by 5 bases, with 6 bases between. The DNA for the CDR3 is TGTGCCAGCAGCTTAGCCCGCATAGATACGCAGTATTTT. Amino acids: CASSLARIDTQYF.

This chain links TRBV6-5 with TRBJ2-1; no clear D gene. The CDR3 totals 16 residues. Germline V gene data show CDR1 as MNHEY and CDR2 as SVGAGI. The ends were cut back, 0 bases at V and 0 bases at J, with 9 bases in the middle. For the CDR3, the DNA is TGTGCCAGCAGTTACTCGTGGCGCCGCTCCTACAATGAGCAGTTCTTC. The encoded protein is CASSYSWRRSYNEQFF.

The genes are TRBV19 and TRBJ2-7; 11 bases are shared with TRBD1. This CDR3 has 14 amino acids. J lost 3 bases, V lost 6 bases, and 4 bases had no gene match. Germline CDR1 reads LNHDA; CDR2 reads SQIVND (reference sequence). The CDR3 DNA reads as TGTGCCAGTAGGACCGGGACAGGGGGCTACGAGCAGTACTTC. Its translation: CASRTGTGGYEQYF.

This clone was seen more than once but under ten times. This rearrangement joins TRBV30 to TRBJ2-3; D not resolved. This CDR3 region has 15 residues. Trimming left V 0 bases short and J 4 bases short, with 14 bases between. From germline, CDR1 is GTSNPN and CDR2 SVGIG (reference sequence). The CDR3 sequence is CAWSVKDPAADTQYF. The CDR3 DNA is TGTGCCTGGAGTGTAAAAGACCCGGCCGCAGATACGCAGTATTTT. Variable domain in full (rest from reference TRBV30 and TRBJ2-3): SQTIHQWPATLVQPVGSPLSLECTVEGTSNPNLYWYRQAAGRGLQLLFYSVGIGQISSEVPQNLSASRPQDRQFILSSKKLLLSDSGFYLCAWSVKDPAADTQYFGPGTRLTVL.

This clone was detected only a few times. The chain uses TRBV5-1 and TRBJ1-4; D may be TRBD1 (5 bases). V shed 0 bases and J shed 4 bases, with 10 bases lying between them. This CDR3 comprises 15 residues. Germline assignment: CDR1 SGHRS and CDR2 YFSETQ. The CDR3 is CASSLESGYNEKLFF. The CDR3 region has the DNA TGCGCCAGCAGCTTGGAATCAGGGTATAATGAAAAACTGTTTTTT.

The J gene is TRBJ2-5, the V gene TRBV5-1, with 12 bases matching TRBD2. Per germline, CDR1 SGHRS and CDR2 YFSETQ. This CDR3 spans 15 amino acids. J lost 4 bases, V lost 4 bases, and 5 bases had no gene match. CDR3 bases: TGCGCCAGCAGCCCACAACTAGCGGGAGGAGAGACCCAGTACTTC. Translated: CASSPQLAGGETQYF.

V gene TRBV10-3 combines with J gene TRBJ2-7, with D possibly matching TRBD2 (6 bases). The V gene's germline CDR1 is ENHRY and CDR2 SYGVKD. This CDR3 is built from 14 residues. Trimming took 0 bases from V and 4 from J, leaving 10 bases between them. CDR3 nucleotide sequence: TGTGCCATCAGTGAGTCGTGGCGGGGTTACGAGCAGTACTTC. Amino acid sequence: CAISESWRGYEQYF.

This clone was counted once. V is TRBV6-5 and J is TRBJ1-1; D remains ambiguous. The length of the CDR3 is 14 residues. V was trimmed by 4 bases and J by 0 bases, leaving 9 bases between them. Germline assignment: CDR1 MNHEY and CDR2 SVGAGI. The CDR3 DNA sequence: TGTGCCAGCAGTTTCGATCACTTGAACACTGAAGCTTTCTTT. It codes for CASSFDHLNTEAFF.

This rearrangement joins TRBV7-2 to TRBJ1-1, with unresolved D. V shed 5 bases and J shed 4 bases, with 14 bases lying between them. Germline CDR1 reads SGHTA; CDR2 reads FQGNSA. CDR3 length equals 14 residues. CDR3 region: CASSPAGWGTEAFF. In nucleotides, the CDR3 is TGTGCCAGCAGCCCCGCAGGATGGGGCACTGAAGCTTTCTTT. The full variable domain, rest sourced from reference TRBV7-2 and TRBJ1-1, is GAGVSQSPSNKVTEKGKDVELRCDPISGHTALYWYRQSLGQGLEFLIYFQGNSAPDKSGLPSDRFSAERTGGSVSTLTIQRTQQEDSAVYLCASSPAGWGTEAFFGQGTRLTVV.

V usage is TRBV7-9 and J usage is TRBJ2-6; no firm D call. This CDR3 spans 15 amino acids. CDR1 SEHNR and CDR2 FQNEAQ come from the germline V gene (reference sequence). Trimming cost V 2 bases and J 0 bases, with 5 bases left between them. The CDR3 protein is CASSLWGSGANVLTF. In DNA form, the CDR3 reads TGTGCCAGCAGCTTATGGGGCTCTGGGGCCAACGTCCTGACTTTC.

Comment on this clone: Other DNA sequences of this sample code for an identical CDR3. The chain joins TRBV2 to TRBJ2-1; TRBD1 matches at 7 bases. V shed 5 bases and J 8 bases; nucleotides not matched to a gene: 9. The V gene's germline CDR1 is SNHLY and CDR2 FYNNEI. The CDR3 runs 14 residues. The CDR3 DNA sequence: TGTGCCAGCAGTCGGCAGGGGGTAGGGGATGAGCAGTTCTTC. It is translated as CASSRQGVGDEQFF.

The V and J genes are TRBV6-6 and TRBJ1-2; D is unclear. The CDR3 runs 13 residues. Germline CDR1 is MNHNY and CDR2 is SVGAGI (reference sequence). Trimming cost V 7 bases and J 4 bases, with 13 bases left between them. CDR3 in DNA: TGTGCCAGCACCCAAAGTTTAGCCTATGGCTACACCTTC. Residues: CASTQSLAYGYTF.

The rearrangement links TRBV27 to TRBJ2-2, with 7 positions matching TRBD1. The CDR3 covers 15 residues. CDR1 and CDR2 from the germline V gene are MNHEY and SMNVEV (reference sequence). With V trimmed by 6 bases and J by 4 bases, 8 bases remained unmatched. The CDR3 DNA is TGTGCCAGCAGACCGGGACAGCTTTCCACCGGGGAGCTGTTTTTT. Its translation: CASRPGQLSTGELFF.

The chain uses TRBV19 and TRBJ2-7, with TRBD2 matching over 8 bases. The CDR3 length is 15 residues. V shed 4 bases, J shed 3 bases, and the junction held 8 bases outside the gene matches. Germline CDR1 LNHDA, CDR2 SQIVND (reference sequence). This CDR3 is CASSNQAGVNYEQYF. Here the CDR3 DNA reads TGTGCCAGTAGTAACCAAGCGGGAGTTAACTACGAGCAGTACTTC.

The V call is TRBV2, the J call TRBJ1-6; D remains unclear. CDR3 length: 13 amino acids. Germline assignment: CDR1 SNHLY and CDR2 FYNNEI. Between the trimmed V and J ends, which lost 4 bases and 8 bases, there was a span of 9 bases. The CDR3 nucleotides are TGTGCCAGCAGTGGTAGGGAGGATTCACCCCTCCACTTT. Translating it yields CASSGREDSPLHF.

This clone has only a few counts. This chain links TRBV4-1 with TRBJ2-5; D is ambiguous. Germline CDR1 and CDR2: MGHRA and YSYEKL. V lost 1 base, J lost 5 bases, and 20 bases lay in between. This CDR3 is built from 17 residues. CDR3 sequence: CASSQANLLGPRETQYF. CDR3 sequence (DNA): TGCGCCAGCAGCCAAGCCAATCTCCTAGGGCCTCGGGAGACCCAGTACTTC.

The rearrangement uses TRBV4-3 and TRBJ2-1; TRBD2 matches 11 bases. Germline lookup yields CDR1 LGHNA and CDR2 YSLEER. J gave up 6 bases and V 0 bases, and 4 bases lay outside the gene matches. This CDR3 has 16 residues. For the CDR3, the DNA is TGCGCCAGCAGCCAAGATGGGACTAGCGGTTTCAATGAGCAGTTCTTC. Protein product: CASSQDGTSGFNEQFF.

The chain couples TRBV29-1 to TRBJ1-1; D is perhaps TRBD1 (5 bases). The germline CDR1 and CDR2 sequences are SQVTM and ANQGSEA. CDR3 length equals 13 residues. The V end was cut by 7 bases, the J end by 2 bases, with 14 bases between. Written as DNA, the CDR3 is TGCAGCGCCGCCCGCGGGGCAAACACTGAAGCTTTCTTT. Translation gives CSAARGANTEAFF. Drawing the rest from reference TRBV29-1 and TRBJ1-1, the complete variable domain is SAVISQKPSRDICQRGTSLTIQCQVDSQVTMMFWYRQQPGQSLTLIATANQGSEATYESGFVIDKFPISRPNLTFSTLTVSNMSPEDSSIYLCSAARGANTEAFFGQGTRLTVV.

The chain couples TRBV7-9 to TRBJ2-7; 7 positions match TRBD1. The CDR3 sequence is 15 residues long. J was trimmed by 3 bases and V by 4 bases; bases with no gene match: 9. CDR1 is SEHNR, CDR2 FQNEAQ, per germline (reference sequence). CDR3 in amino acids: CASSSHRDSYYEQYF. The CDR3 DNA follows: TGTGCCAGCAGCTCCCACCGGGACAGTTACTACGAGCAGTACTTC.

The V and J genes are TRBV5-6 and TRBJ1-2; D unresolved. Trimming took 1 base from V and 6 from J, leaving 4 bases between them. The CDR3 consists of 11 residues. Germline V lookup: CDR1 SGHDT, CDR2 YYEEEE. For the CDR3, the DNA is TGTGCCAGCAGCTTGAACGATGGCTACACCTTC. Residues: CASSLNDGYTF.

This clone showed up just a few times. The V gene is TRBV7-8, the J gene TRBJ2-7; TRBD1 matches at 8 bases. The CDR3 has 15 amino acids. V shed 1 base and J 2 bases; nucleotides not matched to a gene: 4. Germline V gene lookup returns CDR1 SGHVS and CDR2 FQNEAQ. The CDR3 reads CASSLDGTGTYEQYF. CDR3 DNA sequence: TGTGCCAGCAGCTTAGACGGGACAGGTACCTACGAGCAGTACTTC.

The chain links TRBV5-1 to TRBJ1-1; the D is unclear. V was pared by 0 bases and J by 1 base, with 10 bases between. CDR3 length: 15 amino acids. From germline, CDR1 is SGHRS and CDR2 YFSETQ. The CDR3, as DNA: TGCGCCAGCAGCTTGGACAGTACAAGGAACACTGAAGCTTTCTTT. Translating it yields CASSLDSTRNTEAFF.

The V call is TRBV5-1, the J call TRBJ2-1; 14 nucleotides match TRBD2. Germline values: CDR1 SGHRS, CDR2 YFSETQ. CDR3 length: 19 residues. The trim removed 2 bases at V and 0 bases at J, leaving 7 bases unmatched. The CDR3 DNA follows: TGCGCCAGCAGCTTAACTGGACTAGCGGGAGGAGCCTCCTACAATGAGCAGTTCTTC. Residues: CASSLTGLAGGASYNEQFF.

This clone was detected a few times. V usage is TRBV18 and J usage is TRBJ2-7, with 7 bases matching TRBD1. V shed 0 bases and J 1 base; nucleotides not matched to a gene: 12. This CDR3 spans 18 amino acids. Germline V gene lookup returns CDR1 KGHSH and CDR2 LQKENI. For the CDR3, the DNA is TGTGCCAGCTCACCACCGATTGGGATCCGGGACAGTTCCTACGAGCAGTACTTC. Its translation is CASSPPIGIRDSSYEQYF.

This chain connects TRBV9 to TRBJ2-7; D is possibly TRBD2 (6 bases). This CDR3 has 15 residues. Germline lookup yields CDR1 SGDLS and CDR2 YYNGEE. The V and J ends lost 4 bases and 1 base respectively, with 15 bases between them. The CDR3 reads CASSPRAGTSYEQYF. As DNA, the CDR3 is TGTGCCAGCAGCCCAAGGGCGGGAACGTCCTACGAGCAGTACTTC.

J is TRBJ2-7 and V is TRBV7-2; TRBD2 aligns across 10 bases. The V and J ends lost 4 bases and 0 bases, in that order; junction bases with no gene match: 6. This CDR3 is 16 amino acids long. CDR1 is SGHTA, CDR2 FQGNSA, per germline. The CDR3 here is CASSSWGLASSYEQYF. CDR3 coding DNA: TGTGCCAGCAGCTCCTGGGGACTAGCGTCCTCCTACGAGCAGTACTTC.

This clone was picked up one time. The chain carries TRBV29-1 and TRBJ1-2, with 10 bases lining up with TRBD1. This CDR3 region has 12 residues. Looked up from germline, CDR1 is SQVTM and CDR2 is ANQGSEA. With 7 bases clipped from V and 8 bases from J, the junction kept 7 bases outside the gene matches. For the CDR3, the DNA is TGCAGCGGCGGACAGGGGGAAAGGGGCTACACCTTC. It yields the protein CSGGQGERGYTF.